This passage covers 18 T cell receptor beta chains from one sample sequenced in a study of cytomegalovirus exposure and HLA in healthy donors (dated by TCRdb to about 2017). Libraries were built with the immunoSEQ multiplex PCR assay. For the multiplex PCR, a mixture combining 60 forward primers for TCR Vbeta segments and 13 reverse primers for TCR Jbeta segments was used. The source is immuneACCESS, and TCRdb retained only in-frame sequences with V and J called. Part of the clones is not carried over; for the studies checked, unresolved V genes explain less than half of this, and the remainder is unexplained. The sample yields approximately 140,000 clones; about four fifths were counted once. Roughly 4% of the sample belongs to the ten largest clones. The sequenced sample was PBMCs. The receptors were sampled from a human donor in good health.

The chain joins TRBV6-5 to TRBJ2-1; TRBD1 matches 7 bases. This CDR3 is 14 amino acids long. Germline V lookup: CDR1 MNHEY, CDR2 SVGAGI. V was pared by 5 bases and J by 5 bases, with 6 bases of the junction left unmatched. The CDR3: CASSAPGQNNEQFF. The DNA of the CDR3 is TGTGCCAGCAGTGCGCCGGGACAGAACAATGAGCAGTTCTTC.

The chain combines TRBV10-2 with TRBJ1-4; no definite D call. V shed 0 bases and J shed 14 bases, with 13 bases lying between them. The germline CDR1 and CDR2 sequences are WSHSY and SAAADI. CDR3 length: 13 amino acids. CDR3 in DNA: TGCGCCAGCAGTGAGTCCTTGGGCAATCGGCTGTTTTTT. As protein: CASSESLGNRLFF.

The chain links TRBV2 to TRBJ2-7; TRBD2 matches at 7 bases. Germline values: CDR1 SNHLY, CDR2 FYNNEI. This CDR3 is built from 14 residues. V lost 3 bases, J lost 1 base, and 3 bases stayed unmatched. CDR3 in amino acids: CASSEYGGSYEQYF. As DNA, the CDR3 is TGTGCCAGCAGTGAGTACGGGGGGTCCTACGAGCAGTACTTC.

In its sample, this clone was seen once. The chain recombines TRBV5-1 with TRBJ2-5; D unresolved. The CDR3 length is 13 residues. V was pared by 4 bases and J by 1 base, with 8 bases between. CDR1 is SGHRS, CDR2 YFSETQ, per germline. CDR3 protein: CASSVQAQETQYF. In DNA form, the CDR3 reads TGCGCCAGCAGCGTCCAGGCCCAAGAGACCCAGTACTTC.

The chain employs TRBV7-7 and TRBJ2-2; 7 positions agree with TRBD1. Germline CDR1 reads SSHAT; CDR2 reads FNYEAQ (reference sequence). V was pared by 1 base and J by 6 bases, with 2 bases of the junction left unmatched. The CDR3 has 14 residues. The CDR3 nucleotides are TGTGCCAGCAGCTTAGAACAGGGGTCCGGGGAGCTGTTTTTT. This codes for CASSLEQGSGELFF.

The gene calls are TRBV19 and TRBJ2-1; a weak D match, TRBD2 (5 bases). Germline V gives CDR1 LNHDA, CDR2 SQIVND (reference sequence). This CDR3 has 17 amino acids. With 3 bases removed from V and 1 base from J, the gap between germline ends came to 16 bases. The CDR3 is CASSIFSDDHSYNEQFF. The DNA of the CDR3 is TGTGCCAGTAGTATCTTTAGCGATGATCATTCCTACAATGAGCAGTTCTTC.

J is TRBJ1-1 and V is TRBV15; D is uncertain. CDR1 is LNHNV, CDR2 YYDKDF, per germline (reference sequence). Trimming shortened V by 1 base and J by 1 base, and 4 bases separated the two germline ends. The CDR3 is 13 amino acids. CDR3 region: CATSRGRNTEAFF. The CDR3 DNA sequence: TGTGCCACCAGCAGAGGTCGGAACACTGAAGCTTTCTTT.

This clone was observed once. The V gene is TRBV7-8, the J gene TRBJ2-7; 10 nucleotides line up with TRBD2. The junction had 13 bases not matched to a gene; V was cut back by 5 bases and J by 0 bases. The CDR3 is made up of 18 amino acids. Germline V gene lookup returns CDR1 SGHVS and CDR2 FQNEAQ. CDR3 nucleotides: TGTGCCAGCAGCCCCCGGAGTAGCGGGAGGAAATTCTCCTACGAGCAGTACTTC. This gives the protein CASSPRSSGRKFSYEQYF.

The chain joins TRBV10-3 to TRBJ2-3; 10 nucleotides line up with TRBD1. Germline CDR1 and CDR2: ENHRY and SYGVKD. Germline trimming cut 11 bases from V and 5 bases from J; bases unmatched to any gene: 13. This CDR3 has 15 residues. CDR3 DNA sequence: TGTGCCGCCGAATCCGGGACAGGGGAATTAGATACGCAGTATTTT. Protein product: CAAESGTGELDTQYF.

This clone was seen a few times. The rearrangement uses TRBV18 and TRBJ2-5, with D possibly TRBD2 on 6 matching bases. This CDR3 is 14 amino acids long. Trimming took 2 bases from V and 5 from J, leaving 12 bases between them. In germline, CDR1 is KGHSH, CDR2 LQKENI. The DNA of the CDR3 is TGTGCCAGCTCACCAAAGACTAGTTCGGAGACCCAGTACTTC. This translates into CASSPKTSSETQYF.

This rearrangement joins TRBV27 to TRBJ1-4; possibly TRBD1 for D (5 bases). Germline V gene lookup returns CDR1 MNHEY and CDR2 SMNVEV (reference sequence). This CDR3 has 13 residues. Trimming removed 5 bases from V and 5 bases from J, with 9 bases in between. The CDR3 loop is CASSPQGNEKLFF. The CDR3 bases are TGTGCCAGCAGTCCCCAGGGAAATGAAAAACTGTTTTTT. The full variable domain, its missing parts supplied by reference TRBV27 and TRBJ1-4, is EAQVTQNPRYLITVTGKKLTVTCSQNMNHEYMSWYRQDPGLGLRQIYYSMNVEVTDKGDVPEGYKVSRKEKRNFPLILESPSPNQTSLYFCASSPQGNEKLFFGSGTQLSVL.

This chain connects TRBV4-3 to TRBJ1-2; TRBD1 aligns across 7 bases. The V segment lost 4 bases and the J segment 6 bases; nucleotides outside the gene matches: 5. Germline CDR1 LGHNA, CDR2 YSLEER. This CDR3 spans 13 amino acids. The CDR3 loop reads CASSPDRVNGYTF. The CDR3 region has the DNA TGCGCCAGCAGCCCTGACAGGGTGAATGGCTACACCTTC.

This chain links TRBV28 with TRBJ2-3, with 11 bases matching TRBD2. This CDR3 region has 17 residues. Germline CDR1 MDHEN, CDR2 SYDVKM. V shed 4 bases and J 7 bases; nucleotides not matched to a gene: 13. The CDR3 coding sequence is TGTGCCAGCAGTTCCGGGACTAGCGGTCCAGGGGGGAATACGCAGTATTTT. Its protein is CASSSGTSGPGGNTQYF.

This clone occurred a few times. The rearrangement links TRBV14 to TRBJ2-1; 16 nucleotides match TRBD2. The germline V gene has CDR1 SGHDN and CDR2 FVKESK. This CDR3 comprises 21 residues. The junction had 13 bases not matched to a gene; V was cut back by 0 bases and J by 5 bases. The CDR3 here is CASSQDGGTSGGAIFDNEQFF. CDR3 bases: TGTGCCAGCAGCCAAGATGGAGGGACTAGCGGGGGGGCCATCTTCGACAATGAGCAGTTCTTC.

This clone showed up just once. V usage is TRBV19 and J usage is TRBJ2-2, with TRBD2 matching 8 bases. In germline, CDR1 is LNHDA, CDR2 SQIVND (reference sequence). V lost 6 bases to trimming and J lost 5 bases; unmatched junction nucleotides: 8. This CDR3 has 15 residues. CDR3 nucleotides: TGTGCCAGTAGACCCGGGACTAGGGGTACCGGGGAGCTGTTTTTT. It encodes CASRPGTRGTGELFF.

V is TRBV19 and J is TRBJ2-1; TRBD2 matches at 11 bases. Germline trimming cut 4 bases from V and 7 bases from J; bases unmatched to any gene: 9. Germline values: CDR1 LNHDA, CDR2 SQIVND (reference sequence). The CDR3 spans 16 residues. The chain's CDR3 is CASSKASGGSSNEQFF. The CDR3 region has the DNA TGTGCCAGTAGTAAAGCTAGCGGGGGGAGCTCGAATGAGCAGTTCTTC.

The V call is TRBV23-1, the J call TRBJ1-1, with D possibly matching TRBD1 (5 bases). TRBV23-1 is designated an ORF whose function remains uncertain. The CDR3 loop spans 16 amino acids. V was clipped by 5 bases and J by 4 bases, with 20 bases between them. DNA for the CDR3: TGCGCCAGCAGTTACGCCAGGGTCACGTGGAGCACTGAAGCTTTCTTT. It specifies CASSYARVTWSTEAFF.

The rearrangement links TRBV11-2 to TRBJ2-7; 7 bases match TRBD2. Germline V CDR1 and CDR2: SGHAT, FQNNGV. The CDR3 has 16 amino acids. V trimming: 0 bases; J trimming: 5 bases; junction bases outside the gene matches: 10. The CDR3 protein is CASSLEYQGGWDEQYF. Here the CDR3 DNA reads TGTGCCAGCAGCTTAGAATATCAGGGAGGGTGGGACGAGCAGTACTTC.